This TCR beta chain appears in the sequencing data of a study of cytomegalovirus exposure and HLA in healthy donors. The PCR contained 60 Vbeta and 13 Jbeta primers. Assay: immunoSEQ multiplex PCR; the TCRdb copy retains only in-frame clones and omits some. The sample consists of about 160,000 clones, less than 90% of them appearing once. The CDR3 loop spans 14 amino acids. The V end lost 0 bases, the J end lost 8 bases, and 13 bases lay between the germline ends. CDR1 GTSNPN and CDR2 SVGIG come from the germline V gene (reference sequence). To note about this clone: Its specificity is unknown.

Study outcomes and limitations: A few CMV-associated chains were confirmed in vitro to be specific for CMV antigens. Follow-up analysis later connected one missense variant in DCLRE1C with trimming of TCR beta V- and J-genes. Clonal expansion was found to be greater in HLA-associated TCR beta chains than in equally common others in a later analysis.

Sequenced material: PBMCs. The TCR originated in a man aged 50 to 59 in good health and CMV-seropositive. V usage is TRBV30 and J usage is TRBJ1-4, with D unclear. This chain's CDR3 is CAWSVYSGSEKLFF. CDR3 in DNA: TGTGCCTGGAGTGTGTACAGCGGGAGCGAAAAACTGTTTTTT. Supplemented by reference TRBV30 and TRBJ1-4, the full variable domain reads SQTIHQWPATLVQPVGSPLSLECTVEGTSNPNLYWYRQAAGRGLQLLFYSVGIGQISSEVPQNLSASRPQDRQFILSSKKLLLSDSGFYLCAWSVYSGSEKLFFGSGTQLSVL.